This T cell receptor beta chain was found in a study of T cells in Graves' hyperthyroidism and ophthalmopathy. Study-wide points: Stable hyperthyroidism was told apart from ophthalmopathy by a model built on 13 V-J features.

The TCR beta CDR3 regions underwent amplification using RNA transcripts as the source. Researchers ran a first-round RT-PCR on the TCR CDR3 using the HTBI primer set. TCRdb re-called the multiplex PCR reads with MiXCR, one entry per CDR3 protein. The profile shows fewer than 650,000 distinct CDR3 sequences, roughly 14% of them singletons. Uncontrolled infection, other autoimmune disease, pregnancy or lactation disqualified patients from enrolment. Diagnoses used clinical symptoms, serum thyroxine and TRAb, thyroid ultrasound and orbital computed tomography. This clonotype was detected ten times or more. Antigen unknown. The germline V and J ends were trimmed by 2 bases and 5 bases, with 10 bases remaining between them. CDR3 length: 13 amino acids. Germline CDR1 reads SGDLS; CDR2 reads YYNGEE.

Sequencing was done on a sample of blood. This chain uses TRBV9 with TRBJ1-1, with D tentatively TRBD1 (5 bases). The sequence was obtained from a woman aged 25 to 45 with Graves' hyperthyroidism that later progressed to Graves' ophthalmopathy. DNA of the CDR3: TGTGCCAGCAGCGTCCAGGGAGAAACTGAAGCTTTCTTT. Amino acid sequence: CASSVQGETEAFF.